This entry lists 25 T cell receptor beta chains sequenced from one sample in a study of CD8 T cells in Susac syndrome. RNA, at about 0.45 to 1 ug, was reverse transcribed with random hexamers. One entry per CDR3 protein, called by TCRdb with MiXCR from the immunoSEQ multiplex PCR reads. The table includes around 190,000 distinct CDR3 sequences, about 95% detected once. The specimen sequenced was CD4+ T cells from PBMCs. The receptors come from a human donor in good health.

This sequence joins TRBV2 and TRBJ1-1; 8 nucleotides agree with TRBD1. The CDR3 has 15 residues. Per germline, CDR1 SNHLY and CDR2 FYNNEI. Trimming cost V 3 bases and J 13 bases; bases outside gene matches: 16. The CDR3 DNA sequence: TGTGCCAGCAGTGATTCTGGGGCAGGGGGCCTCAAGGTTTTCTTT. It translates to CASSDSGAGGLKVFF.

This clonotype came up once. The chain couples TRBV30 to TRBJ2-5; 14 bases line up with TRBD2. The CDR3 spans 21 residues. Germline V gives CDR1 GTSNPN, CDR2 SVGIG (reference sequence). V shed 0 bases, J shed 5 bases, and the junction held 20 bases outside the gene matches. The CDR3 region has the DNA TGTGCCTGGAGTGTATTAGTTAGGAGACTAGCGGGAGGGCTACGTATTGAGACCCAGTACTTC. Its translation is CAWSVLVRRLAGGLRIETQYF. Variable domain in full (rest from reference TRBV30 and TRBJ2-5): SQTIHQWPATLVQPVGSPLSLECTVEGTSNPNLYWYRQAAGRGLQLLFYSVGIGQISSEVPQNLSASRPQDRQFILSSKKLLLSDSGFYLCAWSVLVRRLAGGLRIETQYFGPGTRLLVL.

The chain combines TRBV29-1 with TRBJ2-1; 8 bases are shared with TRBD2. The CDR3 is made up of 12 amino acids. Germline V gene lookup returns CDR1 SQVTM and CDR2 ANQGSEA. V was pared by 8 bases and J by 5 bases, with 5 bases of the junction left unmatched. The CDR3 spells CSLGSGDNEQFF. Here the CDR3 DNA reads TGCAGCCTAGGTAGCGGGGACAATGAGCAGTTCTTC.

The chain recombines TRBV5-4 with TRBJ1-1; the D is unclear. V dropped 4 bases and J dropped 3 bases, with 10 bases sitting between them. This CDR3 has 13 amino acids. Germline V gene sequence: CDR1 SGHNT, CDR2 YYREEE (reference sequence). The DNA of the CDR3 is TGTGCCAGCAGCCACGCCCCGCACACTGAAGCTTTCTTT. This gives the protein CASSHAPHTEAFF.

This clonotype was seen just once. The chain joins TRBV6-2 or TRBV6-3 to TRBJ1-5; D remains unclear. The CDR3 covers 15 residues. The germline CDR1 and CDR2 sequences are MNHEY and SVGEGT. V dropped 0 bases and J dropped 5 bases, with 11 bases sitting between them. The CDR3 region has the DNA TGTGCCAGCAGTTACTCGGTGGGTAGAGATCAGCCCCAGCATTTT. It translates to CASSYSVGRDQPQHF.

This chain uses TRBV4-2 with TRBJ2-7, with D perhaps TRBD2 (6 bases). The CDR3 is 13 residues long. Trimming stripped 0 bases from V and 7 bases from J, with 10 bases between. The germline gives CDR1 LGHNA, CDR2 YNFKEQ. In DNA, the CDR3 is TGTGCCAGCAGCCAAGAAGGGACTTCTGAGCAGTACTTC. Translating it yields CASSQEGTSEQYF.

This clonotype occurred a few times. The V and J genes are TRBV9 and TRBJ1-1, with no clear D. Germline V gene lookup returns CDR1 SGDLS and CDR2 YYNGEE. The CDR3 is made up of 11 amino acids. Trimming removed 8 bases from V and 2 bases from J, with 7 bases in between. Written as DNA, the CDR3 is TGTGCCAGTGGGAGAAACACTGAAGCTTTCTTT. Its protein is CASGRNTEAFF. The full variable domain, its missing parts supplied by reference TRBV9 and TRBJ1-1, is DSGVTQTPKHLITATGQRVTLRCSPRSGDLSVYWYQQSLDQGLQFLIQYYNGEERAKGNILERFSAQQFPDLHSELNLSSLELGDSALYFCASGRNTEAFFGQGTRLTVV.

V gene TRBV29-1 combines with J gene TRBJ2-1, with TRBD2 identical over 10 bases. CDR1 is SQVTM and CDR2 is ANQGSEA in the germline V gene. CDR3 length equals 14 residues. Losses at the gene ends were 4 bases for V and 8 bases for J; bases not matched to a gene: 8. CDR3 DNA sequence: TGCAGCGTTGTTGCTAGCGGGAGTGGTTATGAGCAGTTCTTC. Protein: CSVVASGSGYEQFF.

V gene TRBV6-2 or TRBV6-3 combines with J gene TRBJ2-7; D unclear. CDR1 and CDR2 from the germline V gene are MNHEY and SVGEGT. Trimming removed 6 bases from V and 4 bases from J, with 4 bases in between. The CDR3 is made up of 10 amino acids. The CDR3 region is CASRGYEQYF. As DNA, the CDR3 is TGTGCCAGCAGAGGGTACGAGCAGTACTTC.

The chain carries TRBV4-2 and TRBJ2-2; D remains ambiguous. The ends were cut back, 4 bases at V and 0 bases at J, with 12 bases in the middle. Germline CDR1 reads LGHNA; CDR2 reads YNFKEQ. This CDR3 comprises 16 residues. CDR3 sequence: CASSPRPSANTGELFF. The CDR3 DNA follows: TGTGCCAGCAGCCCCCGGCCCAGCGCGAACACCGGGGAGCTGTTTTTT.

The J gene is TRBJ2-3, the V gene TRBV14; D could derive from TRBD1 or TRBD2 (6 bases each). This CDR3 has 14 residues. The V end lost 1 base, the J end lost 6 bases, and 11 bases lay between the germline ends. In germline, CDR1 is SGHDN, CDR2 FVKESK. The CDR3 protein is CASSQAGASDTQYF. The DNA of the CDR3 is TGTGCCAGCAGCCAAGCGGGGGCATCGGATACGCAGTATTTT.

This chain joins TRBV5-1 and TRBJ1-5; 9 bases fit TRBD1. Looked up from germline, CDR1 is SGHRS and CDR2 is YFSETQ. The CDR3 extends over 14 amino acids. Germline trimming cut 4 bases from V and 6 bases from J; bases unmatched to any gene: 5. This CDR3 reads CASSPGTGSQPQHF. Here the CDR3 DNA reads TGCGCCAGCAGCCCCGGGACAGGGAGTCAGCCCCAGCATTTT.

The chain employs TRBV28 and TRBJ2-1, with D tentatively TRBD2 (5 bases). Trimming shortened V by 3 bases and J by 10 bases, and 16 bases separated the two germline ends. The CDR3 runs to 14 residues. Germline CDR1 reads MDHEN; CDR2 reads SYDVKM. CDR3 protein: CASSFGREGSEQFF. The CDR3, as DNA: TGTGCCAGCAGTTTTGGACGAGAGGGTTCCGAGCAGTTCTTC.

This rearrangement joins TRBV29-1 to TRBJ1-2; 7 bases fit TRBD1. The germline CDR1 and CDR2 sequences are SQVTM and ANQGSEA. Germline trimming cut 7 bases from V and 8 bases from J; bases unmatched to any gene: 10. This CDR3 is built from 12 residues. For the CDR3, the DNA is TGCAGCGCCTCAACAGGGGTCGAGGGCTACACCTTC. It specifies CSASTGVEGYTF.

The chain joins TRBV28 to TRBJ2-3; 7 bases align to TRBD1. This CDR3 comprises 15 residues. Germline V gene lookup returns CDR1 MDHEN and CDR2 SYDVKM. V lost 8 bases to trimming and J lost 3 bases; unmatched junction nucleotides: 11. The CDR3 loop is CASAIQGVGTDTQYF. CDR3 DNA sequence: TGTGCCAGCGCTATCCAGGGGGTCGGAACAGATACGCAGTATTTT.

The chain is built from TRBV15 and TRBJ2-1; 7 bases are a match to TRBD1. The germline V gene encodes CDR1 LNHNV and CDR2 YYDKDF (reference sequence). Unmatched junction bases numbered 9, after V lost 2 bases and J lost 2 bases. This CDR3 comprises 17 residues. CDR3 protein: CATSRSLGQPPYNEQFF. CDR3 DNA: TGTGCCACCAGCAGATCTCTGGGACAGCCACCCTACAATGAGCAGTTCTTC.

The CDR3 sequence: CSVRGLPNTEAFF. CDR3 nucleotide sequence: TGCAGCGTGAGGGGACTCCCGAACACTGAAGCTTTCTTT. The chain joins TRBV29-1 to TRBJ1-1; a weak D match, TRBD1 (5 bases). The germline V gene encodes CDR1 SQVTM and CDR2 ANQGSEA. This CDR3 comprises 13 residues. V was trimmed by 6 bases and J by 1 base, leaving 12 bases between them.

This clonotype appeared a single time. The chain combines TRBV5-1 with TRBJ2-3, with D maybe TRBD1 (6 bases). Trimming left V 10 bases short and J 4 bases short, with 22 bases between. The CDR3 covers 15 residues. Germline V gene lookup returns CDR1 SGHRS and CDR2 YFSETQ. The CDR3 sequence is CASRQQGVDADTQYF. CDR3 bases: TGCGCCTCAAGACAACAGGGAGTTGATGCAGATACGCAGTATTTT.

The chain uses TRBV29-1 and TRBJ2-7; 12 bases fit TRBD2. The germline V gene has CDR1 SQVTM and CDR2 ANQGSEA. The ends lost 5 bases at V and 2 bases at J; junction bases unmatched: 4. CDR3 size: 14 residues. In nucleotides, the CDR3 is TGCAGCGTTCGCGGACTAGCGGGACCCTACGAGCAGTACTTC. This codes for CSVRGLAGPYEQYF.

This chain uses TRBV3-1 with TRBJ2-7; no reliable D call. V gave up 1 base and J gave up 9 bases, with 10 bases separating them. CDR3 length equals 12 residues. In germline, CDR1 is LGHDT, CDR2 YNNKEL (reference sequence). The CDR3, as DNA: TGTGCCAGCAGCCAAGGGTGGGCCGCGCAGTACTTC. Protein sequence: CASSQGWAAQYF.

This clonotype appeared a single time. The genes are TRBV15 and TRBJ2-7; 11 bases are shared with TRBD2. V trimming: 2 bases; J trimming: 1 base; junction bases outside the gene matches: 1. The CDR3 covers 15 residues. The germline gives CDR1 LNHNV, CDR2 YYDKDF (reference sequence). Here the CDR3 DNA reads TGTGCCACCAGCAGACTAGCGGGAGGATCCTACGAGCAGTACTTC. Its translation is CATSRLAGGSYEQYF.

The CDR3 coding sequence is TGTGCCAGCAGTTTGTATAGCCCCGGCAATGAGCAGTTCTTC. This codes for CASSLYSPGNEQFF. The chain employs TRBV27 and TRBJ2-1; D not certain. CDR3 length equals 14 residues. Germline values: CDR1 MNHEY, CDR2 SMNVEV (reference sequence). V gave up 3 bases and J gave up 6 bases, with 12 bases separating them.

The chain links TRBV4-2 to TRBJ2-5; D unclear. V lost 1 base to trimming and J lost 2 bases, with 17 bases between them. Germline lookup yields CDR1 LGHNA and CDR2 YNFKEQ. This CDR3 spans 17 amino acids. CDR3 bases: TGTGCCAGCAGCCAAGGAGGCCAAAGGACGCTTCAAGAGACCCAGTACTTC. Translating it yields CASSQGGQRTLQETQYF.

CDR3 sequence: CAWSRGLADYNEQFF. The CDR3 DNA reads TGTGCCTGGAGTCGGGGGCTAGCGGACTACAATGAGCAGTTCTTC. This chain joins TRBV30 and TRBJ2-1; weak D call: TRBD2 (7 bases). The V end was cut by 2 bases, the J end by 3 bases, with 14 bases between. Germline loops: CDR1 GTSNPN, CDR2 SVGIG (reference sequence). The CDR3 loop spans 15 amino acids.

CDR3 protein: CASSYGIATQYF. Written as DNA, the CDR3 is TGTGCCAGCAGTTACGGGATCGCTACGCAGTATTTT. The gene calls are TRBV6-2 or TRBV6-3 and TRBJ2-3; no clear D gene. The CDR3 is 12 residues long. Trimming removed 2 bases at V and 8 bases at J, with 8 bases between. Germline V CDR1 and CDR2: MNHEY, SVGEGT.